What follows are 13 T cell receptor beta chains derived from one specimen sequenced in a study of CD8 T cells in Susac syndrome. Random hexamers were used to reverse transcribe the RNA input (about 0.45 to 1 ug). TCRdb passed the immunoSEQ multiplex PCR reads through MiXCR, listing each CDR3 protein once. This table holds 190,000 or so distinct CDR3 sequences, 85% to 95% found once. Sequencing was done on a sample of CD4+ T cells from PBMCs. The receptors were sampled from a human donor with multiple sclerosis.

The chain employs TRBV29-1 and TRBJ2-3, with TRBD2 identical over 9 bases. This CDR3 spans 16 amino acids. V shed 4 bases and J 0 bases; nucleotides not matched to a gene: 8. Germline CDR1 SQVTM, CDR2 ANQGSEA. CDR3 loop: CSVGGSGGASTDTQYF. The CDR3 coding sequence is TGCAGCGTTGGGGGTAGCGGGGGCGCTAGCACAGATACGCAGTATTTT.

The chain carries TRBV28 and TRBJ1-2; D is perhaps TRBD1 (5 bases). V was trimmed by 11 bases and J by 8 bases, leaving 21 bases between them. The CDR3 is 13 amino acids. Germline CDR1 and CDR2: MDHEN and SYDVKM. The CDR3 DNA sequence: TGTGCCTGCCAGGGACCCTCCTTCGGGGGCTACACCTTC. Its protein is CACQGPSFGGYTF.

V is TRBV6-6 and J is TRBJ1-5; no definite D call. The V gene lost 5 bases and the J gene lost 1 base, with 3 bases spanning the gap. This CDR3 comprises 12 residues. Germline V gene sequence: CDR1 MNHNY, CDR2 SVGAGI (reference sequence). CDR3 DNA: TGTGCCAGCAGTAAGAGCAATCAGCCCCAGCATTTT. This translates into CASSKSNQPQHF.

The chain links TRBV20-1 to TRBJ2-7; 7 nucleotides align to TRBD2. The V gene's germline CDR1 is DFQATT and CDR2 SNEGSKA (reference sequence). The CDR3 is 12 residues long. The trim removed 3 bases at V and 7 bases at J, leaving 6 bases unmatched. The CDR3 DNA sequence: TGCAGTGCTAGGAGACCGGGGGGAGAGCAGTACGTC. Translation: CSARRPGGEQYV.

The CDR3 sequence: CSARTLTGAYEQYF. The CDR3 DNA sequence: TGCAGTGCTAGAACACTGACAGGAGCCTACGAGCAGTACTTC. The J gene is TRBJ2-7, the V gene TRBV20-1, with D perhaps matching TRBD1 (6 bases). In germline, CDR1 is DFQATT, CDR2 SNEGSKA (reference sequence). V gave up 2 bases and J gave up 2 bases, with 13 bases separating them. This CDR3 is 14 amino acids long.

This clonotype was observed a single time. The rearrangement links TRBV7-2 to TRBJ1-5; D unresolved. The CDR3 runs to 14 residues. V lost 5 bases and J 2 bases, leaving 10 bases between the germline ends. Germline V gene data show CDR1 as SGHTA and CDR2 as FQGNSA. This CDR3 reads CASSPPGRNQPQHF. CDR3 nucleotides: TGTGCCAGCAGCCCACCCGGCCGCAATCAGCCCCAGCATTTT. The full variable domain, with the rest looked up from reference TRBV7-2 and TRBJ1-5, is GAGVSQSPSNKVTEKGKDVELRCDPISGHTALYWYRQSLGQGLEFLIYFQGNSAPDKSGLPSDRFSAERTGGSVSTLTIQRTQQEDSAVYLCASSPPGRNQPQHFGDGTRLSIL.

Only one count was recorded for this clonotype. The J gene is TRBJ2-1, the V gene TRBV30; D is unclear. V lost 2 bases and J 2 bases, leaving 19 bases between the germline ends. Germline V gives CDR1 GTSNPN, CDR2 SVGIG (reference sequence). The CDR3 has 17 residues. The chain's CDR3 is CAWSSLYQGITYNEQFF. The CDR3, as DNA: TGTGCCTGGAGTTCCCTTTATCAAGGGATCACCTACAATGAGCAGTTCTTC.

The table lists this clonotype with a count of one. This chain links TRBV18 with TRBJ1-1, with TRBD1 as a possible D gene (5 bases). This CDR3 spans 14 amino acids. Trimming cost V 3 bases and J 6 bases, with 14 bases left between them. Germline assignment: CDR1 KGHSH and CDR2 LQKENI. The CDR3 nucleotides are TGTGCCAGCTCACCGGACTCTACAGGCTCTGAAGCTTTCTTT. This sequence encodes CASSPDSTGSEAFF.

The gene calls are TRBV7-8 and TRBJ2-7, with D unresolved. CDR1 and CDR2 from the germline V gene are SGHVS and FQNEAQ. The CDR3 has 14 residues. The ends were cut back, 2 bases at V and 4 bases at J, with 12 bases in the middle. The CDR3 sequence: CASSLRITTYEQYV. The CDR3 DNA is TGTGCCAGCAGCTTAAGGATCACAACATACGAGCAGTACGTC.

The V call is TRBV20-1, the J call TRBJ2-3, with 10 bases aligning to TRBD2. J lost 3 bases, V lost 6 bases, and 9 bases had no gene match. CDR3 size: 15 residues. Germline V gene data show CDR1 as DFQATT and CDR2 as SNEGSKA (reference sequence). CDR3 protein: CSASLSGGTTDTQYF. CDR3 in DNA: TGCAGTGCAAGCCTTAGCGGGGGGACTACAGATACGCAGTATTTT.

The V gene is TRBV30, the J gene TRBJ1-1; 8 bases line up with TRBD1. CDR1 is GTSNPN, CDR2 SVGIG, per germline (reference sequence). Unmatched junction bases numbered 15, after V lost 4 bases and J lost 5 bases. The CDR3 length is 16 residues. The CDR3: CAWILGQGRFRTEAFF. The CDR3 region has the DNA TGTGCCTGGATCCTCGGACAGGGACGATTTCGGACTGAAGCTTTCTTT.

In nucleotides, the CDR3 is TGCAGCGTTAGGTCCGGGAATGGCTACACCTTC. Amino acids: CSVRSGNGYTF. The rearrangement joins TRBV29-1 to TRBJ1-2; D not certain. Germline-derived CDR1 and CDR2 are SQVTM and ANQGSEA. The CDR3 covers 11 residues. V was cut by 5 bases and J by 6 bases, with 10 bases left in between. The entire variable domain, with the rest obtained from reference TRBV29-1 and TRBJ1-2, is as follows: SAVISQKPSRDICQRGTSLTIQCQVDSQVTMMFWYRQQPGQSLTLIATANQGSEATYESGFVIDKFPISRPNLTFSTLTVSNMSPEDSSIYLCSVRSGNGYTFGSGTRLTVV.

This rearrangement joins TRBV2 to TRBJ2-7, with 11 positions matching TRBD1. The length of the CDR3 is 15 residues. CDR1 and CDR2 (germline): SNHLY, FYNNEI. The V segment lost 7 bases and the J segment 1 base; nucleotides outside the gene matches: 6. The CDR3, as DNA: TGTGCCAGCACTCGGGACAGGGGGTCGTCCTACGAGCAGTACTTC. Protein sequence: CASTRDRGSSYEQYF. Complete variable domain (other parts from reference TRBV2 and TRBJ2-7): EPEVTQTPSHQVTQMGQEVILRCVPISNHLYFYWYRQILGQKVEFLVSFYNNEISEKSEIFDDQFSVERPDGSNFTLKIRSTKLEDSAMYFCASTRDRGSSYEQYFGPGTRLTVT.